This T cell receptor beta chain was captured in a study of T cell repertoires in cytomegalovirus infection. Overall study: CMV epitopes used comprised recently identified HLA-C-restricted ones and well-studied HLA-B-restricted ones.

This clonotype was detected a few times. Antigen unknown. The study's findings and limits: Based on cumulative public TCR beta family frequency, carriers of CMV plus the relevant HLA were identified.

TCRdb ran MiXCR on the reads and lists one entry per CDR3 protein. The sample lists around 200,000 distinct CDR3 sequences; around 35% were seen once. This CDR3 contains 13 residues. Per germline, CDR1 SGHVS and CDR2 FNYEAQ. Trimming stripped 5 bases from V and 6 bases from J, with 13 bases between. The origin of this receptor is a human donor in good health (CMV status not recorded). Some clones in this sample may be carry-over from other donors' samples. Specimen: CD8+ T cells from cultured PBMCs, collected from culture after CMV antigen stimulation. The J gene is TRBJ1-2, the V gene TRBV7-6; D gene uncertain. As DNA, the CDR3 is TGTGCCAGCAGCCCCCTCCCCAGGAATGGCTACACCTTC. The encoded protein is CASSPLPRNGYTF. Filled out from reference TRBV7-6 and TRBJ1-2, the complete variable domain reads GAGVSQSPRYKVTKRGQDVALRCDPISGHVSLYWYRQALGQGPEFLTYFNYEAQQDKSGLPNDRFSAERPEGSISTLTIQRTEQRDSAMYRCASSPLPRNGYTFGSGTRLTVV.